These T cell receptor beta chains were read from a single sample in a study of beta chain features in type 1 diabetes. TCRdb keeps only in-frame clones here, not all; method: immunoSEQ multiplex PCR. This sample has nearly 350,000 clones, with less than 10% found just once. The sequenced sample was central memory CD4+ T cells from blood. These receptors were taken from a woman between 18 and 29 years old in good health. The CDR3 runs from the conserved cysteine through the conserved F or W. The D gene is left open where the match is weak. Clone size is stated in some rows and not others, as once, few, many or a class when expanded.

d_call	clone_size	j_call	v_call	cdr3_nt	cdr3_aa
TRBD1	few	TRBJ1-1	TRBV7-9	TGTGCCAGCACCGGGACAGGGTCAGCTGAAGCTTTCTTT	CASTGTGSAEAFF
TRBD1	-	TRBJ2-5	TRBV7-8	TGTGCCAGCAGCTTAGACCGCAGGGGGCTGGAGACCCAGTACTTC	CASSLDRRGLETQYF
TRBD2	-	TRBJ2-7	TRBV4-2	TGTGCCAGCAGCCAAGTCGGGACTAGCGTGGCTAACGAGCAGTACTTC	CASSQVGTSVANEQYF
-	few	TRBJ2-4	TRBV28	TGTGCCAGCAGTTTGTACGGGGTCGCGGCCAAAAACATTCAGTACTTC	CASSLYGVAAKNIQYF
-	few	TRBJ2-3	TRBV4-3	TGCGCCAGCAGCCAACCCCGGGGAGGTACGCAGTATTTT	CASSQPRGGTQYF
-	-	TRBJ2-7	TRBV7-2	TGTGCCAGCAGCTTACAGAGCGGGCAGTACTTC	CASSLQSGQYF
-	few	TRBJ2-5	TRBV9	TGTGCCAGCAGCGTAGGGATAGCGTACCAAGAGACCCAGTACTTC	CASSVGIAYQETQYF
-	-	TRBJ1-1	TRBV7-2	TGTGCCAGCAGCTTAGTCTGGGGAGGGGGCACTGAAGCTTTCTTT	CASSLVWGGGTEAFF
-	-	TRBJ2-7	TRBV21-1	TGTGCCAGCAGCGGAAACTACGAGCAGTACTTC	CASSGNYEQYF
-	few	TRBJ2-7	TRBV2	TGTGCCAGCAGGAGCCCCGTGGGGGTGAGGCTCGAGCAGTACTTC	CASRSPVGVRLEQYF
TRBD2	-	TRBJ2-3	TRBV15	TGTGCCACCGGGGCGGAGCGGGGGCTACCCTCATTATTT	CATGAERGLPSLF
-	-	TRBJ1-2	TRBV27	TGTGCCAGCAGTCCCCAAACGACATTCTATGGCTACACCTTC	CASSPQTTFYGYTF
-	few	TRBJ2-7	TRBV18	TGTGCCAGCTCCCCCAGGGGTACCTCCTACGAGCAGTACTTC	CASSPRGTSYEQYF
-	-	TRBJ1-2	TRBV14	TGTGCCAGCAGCCAAGTTCCCGGAGGAAGTTATCGTGGCTACACCTTC	CASSQVPGGSYRGYTF
-	few	TRBJ1-1	TRBV7-2	TGTGCCAGCAGCTTACAGCGGGCTGAAGCTTTCTTT	CASSLQRAEAFF
TRBD2	few	TRBJ2-7	TRBV16	TGTGCCAGCAGCCAGCTAAGCGGGACGTCTTACGAGCAGTACTTC	CASSQLSGTSYEQYF
-	-	TRBJ1-2	TRBV7-9	TGTGCCAGCAGCTCACTCAAACAGGGTCTAAACTATGGCTACACCTTC	CASSSLKQGLNYGYTF
-	few	TRBJ1-1	TRBV7-9	TGTGCCAGCAGCTTGCGGGGCACTGAAGCTTTCTTT	CASSLRGTEAFF
-	few	TRBJ2-2	TRBV25-1	TGTGCCAGCAGTGCTCCCAGCGGAGCCGGCGGGGAGCTGTTTTTT	CASSAPSGAGGELFF
-	few	TRBJ1-5	TRBV18	TGTGCCAGCTCTACGGACAGAGCTCAGCCCCAGCATTTT	CASSTDRAQPQHF
-	few	TRBJ2-3	TRBV5-4	TGTGCCAGCAGCTCGGAGTGGCAGGAAGATACGCAGTATTTT	CASSSEWQEDTQYF
-	few	TRBJ2-5	TRBV2	TGTGCCAGCACCCTGAACCAAGAGACCCAGTACTTC	CASTLNQETQYF
-	few	TRBJ2-5	TRBV18	TGTGCCAGCTCACCACAGGACTTTCAAGAGACCCAGTACTTC	CASSPQDFQETQYF
-	few	TRBJ2-3	TRBV7-2	TGTGCCAGCACCTTTCCTGGAATCACAGATACGCAGTATTTT	CASTFPGITDTQYF
-	-	TRBJ2-7	TRBV7-2	TGTGCCAGCAGCTTACTAAGAGGGACCTACGAGCAGTACTTC	CASSLLRGTYEQYF
-	-	TRBJ1-4	TRBV7-9	TGTGCCAGCAGCTTACAGCAAAATGAAAAACTGTTTTTT	CASSLQQNEKLFF
-	-	TRBJ2-7	TRBV11-2	TGTGCCAGCAGCTTAACCGACGGAAGCTCCTACGAGCAGTACTTC	CASSLTDGSSYEQYF
-	-	TRBJ2-1	TRBV27	-	CASSSSGTEYNEQFF
-	few	TRBJ2-7	TRBV16	TGTGCCAGCAGCCAATCTCGAAGGTACGAGCAGTACTTC	CASSQSRRYEQYF
-	few	TRBJ2-7	TRBV15	TGTGCCACCAGCAGAGAGGCCGGACCCTACGAGCAGTACTTC	CATSREAGPYEQYF
-	few	TRBJ2-7	TRBV28	TGTGCCAGCAGTTTTTTCGGGGAGCAGTACTTC	CASSFFGEQYF
-	few	TRBJ2-2	TRBV9	TGTGCCAGTAATGCAGGGACGAACACCGGGGAGCTGTTTTTT	CASNAGTNTGELFF
TRBD1	-	TRBJ1-4	TRBV7-2	TGTGCCAGCAGCTTAGCGCCCGGGACAGGGGGTGAAAAACTGTTTTTT	CASSLAPGTGGEKLFF
-	many	TRBJ1-3	TRBV7-8	TGTGCCAGCAGCTTAGATACAGTCTCTGGAAACACCATATATTTT	CASSLDTVSGNTIYF
TRBD2	few	TRBJ2-1	TRBV19	TGTGCCAGTAGCGGGGGGACTACAACTTACAATGAGCAGTTCTTC	CASSGGTTTYNEQFF
-	-	TRBJ1-2	TRBV10-3	TGTGCCAGCAGCCTCGATCCAAACTATGGCTACACCTTC	CASSLDPNYGYTF